These 32 T cell receptor beta chains were sequenced from one sample in a study of early T cells in non-severe SARS-CoV-2 infection (dated by TCRdb to the early 2020s). Libraries came from 5' RACE. These reads were obtained on a NextSeq 500. TCRdb redid the processing of the public reads, applying fastp at Q25 and MiXCR, and retained in-frame beta chains. Here each entry gathers all rows of one CDR3 protein and keeps the most common genes and DNA. The sample table lists about 58,000 distinct CDR3 sequences, roughly 13% of them with a count of one. The ten largest make up about 9.7% of the sample. Sequencing was performed on whole blood. These receptors were collected from an adult who was a healthcare worker with PCR-confirmed SARS-CoV-2 infection or an uninfected control (not recorded which).

This clonotype was counted many times. CDR3: CSAWGGDRKLFF. In nucleotides, the CDR3 is TGCAGTGCTTGGGGGGGGGACCGAAAACTGTTTTTT. The rearrangement links TRBV20-1 to TRBJ1-4; perhaps TRBD1 as D (5 bases). The V and J ends lost 5 bases and 10 bases respectively, with 14 bases between them. Germline V gene lookup returns CDR1 DFQATT and CDR2 SNEGSKA (reference sequence). This CDR3 spans 12 amino acids.

This clonotype appeared a few times. The chain recombines TRBV24-1 with TRBJ2-1; tentative D call: TRBD1 (5 bases). Germline V gives CDR1 KGHDR, CDR2 SFDVKD. This CDR3 has 14 amino acids. The V gene lost 2 bases and the J gene lost 8 bases, with 12 bases spanning the gap. The CDR3, as DNA: TGTGCCACCAGTGATTCCCCCAGGGTCCATGAGCAGTTCTTC. Amino acid sequence: CATSDSPRVHEQFF.

This clonotype was recorded a few times. The rearrangement links TRBV20-1 to TRBJ1-4, with D uncertain. V gave up 4 bases and J gave up 0 bases, with 12 bases separating them. CDR1 DFQATT and CDR2 SNEGSKA come from the germline V gene (reference sequence). This CDR3 comprises 15 residues. Written as DNA, the CDR3 is TGCAGTGCTAAACTCGGACCTGCAACTAATGAAAAACTGTTTTTT. Translation gives CSAKLGPATNEKLFF.

This clonotype appeared many times. The chain employs TRBV20-1 and TRBJ2-3, with 9 bases matching TRBD2. CDR1 is DFQATT, CDR2 SNEGSKA, per germline (reference sequence). V gave up 2 bases and J gave up 1 base; unmatched junction bases: 13. The CDR3 spans 18 residues. CDR3 in DNA: TGCAGTGCTAGACTGGGGCCCTTGCGGGGGGGCCGCACAGATACGCAGTATTTT. Its translation: CSARLGPLRGGRTDTQYF.

In this sample, this clonotype turned up many times. The chain joins TRBV11-1 to TRBJ2-7; 9 bases align to TRBD2. CDR3 length: 14 amino acids. V lost 2 bases and J lost 3; bases outside the gene matches: 2. Germline V gives CDR1 SGHAT, CDR2 FQDESV (reference sequence). The CDR3 is CASSLTSGRYEQYF. CDR3 nucleotide sequence: TGTGCCAGCAGCTTAACTAGCGGGCGCTACGAGCAGTACTTC.

This clonotype was seen only a few times. The genes are TRBV5-6 and TRBJ2-2; D gene unclear. CDR3 length equals 14 residues. V shed 0 bases and J shed 4 bases, with 7 bases lying between them. Looked up from germline, CDR1 is SGHDT and CDR2 is YYEEEE. In DNA form, the CDR3 reads TGTGCCAGCAGCTTGGAATGGCCCACCGGGGAGCTGTTTTTT. It codes for CASSLEWPTGELFF.

The rearrangement links TRBV7-9 to TRBJ2-1; D gene unclear. Trimming took 10 bases from V and 10 from J, leaving 11 bases between them. This CDR3 is built from 10 residues. The germline CDR1 and CDR2 sequences are SEHNR and FQNEAQ (reference sequence). The CDR3 loop reads CATQKGEQFF. DNA of the CDR3: TGTGCCACCCAAAAGGGCGAGCAGTTCTTC. The whole variable domain, filled in from reference TRBV7-9 and TRBJ2-1, reads DTGVSQNPRHKITKRGQNVTFRCDPISEHNRLYWYRQTLGQGPEFLTYFQNEAQLEKSRLLSDRFSAERPKGSFSTLEIQRTEQGDSAMYLCATQKGEQFFGPGTRLTVL.

This clonotype was counted a few times. The chain couples TRBV19 to TRBJ2-1; no clear D. The CDR3 length is 15 residues. The V end was cut by 3 bases, the J end by 2 bases, with 11 bases between. Germline CDR1 and CDR2: LNHDA and SQIVND (reference sequence). CDR3 sequence (DNA): TGTGCCAGTAGTATTAGGGTAGCACCCTACAATGAGCAGTTCTTC. Translation: CASSIRVAPYNEQFF.

This clonotype was counted at least ten times. J is TRBJ2-5 and V is TRBV9, with a possible D match to TRBD1 (6 bases). This CDR3 has 14 amino acids. Per germline, CDR1 SGDLS and CDR2 YYNGEE. Trimming pared 3 bases from V and 1 base from J, leaving 10 bases between. The CDR3 protein is CASSAGGLQETQYF. The CDR3, as DNA: TGTGCCAGCAGCGCTGGGGGCCTCCAAGAGACCCAGTACTTC.

This clonotype has more than one count but fewer than ten. In DNA, the CDR3 is TGTGCCAGTAGGCCGGACATTACCGGGGAGCTGTTTTTT. As protein: CASRPDITGELFF. This chain joins TRBV19 and TRBJ2-2, with a possible D match to TRBD1 (5 bases). V lost 6 bases and J lost 5, with 10 bases in between. Germline V gives CDR1 LNHDA, CDR2 SQIVND (reference sequence). The CDR3 spans 13 residues.

In its sample, this clonotype was seen once. This CDR3 reads CASSSGLAGGELFF. The CDR3, as DNA: TGTGCCAGCAGTTCGGGACTAGCGGGCGGGGAGCTGTTTTTT. The genes are TRBV28 and TRBJ2-2; TRBD2 aligns across 12 bases. The CDR3 sequence is 14 residues long. The ends lost 4 bases at V and 7 bases at J; junction bases unmatched: 1. The germline CDR1 and CDR2 sequences are MDHEN and SYDVKM.

The sample holds many counts of this clonotype. The CDR3 reads CASSLEGGAVNEKLFF. For the CDR3, the DNA is TGTGCCAGCAGCTTGGAGGGGGGCGCGGTTAATGAAAAACTGTTTTTT. J is TRBJ1-4 and V is TRBV5-6; a weak D match, TRBD1 (6 bases). The CDR3 contains 16 residues. From germline, CDR1 is SGHDT and CDR2 YYEEEE. V lost 0 bases, J lost 4 bases, and 13 bases lay in between.

Many counts were recorded for this clonotype. The V and J genes are TRBV5-1 and TRBJ2-1; 9 nucleotides line up with TRBD2. After removal of 0 bases from V and 2 bases from J, the junction contained 3 bases not matched to a gene. The germline V gene encodes CDR1 SGHRS and CDR2 YFSETQ. CDR3 size: 16 residues. The CDR3 reads CASSLGLAAAYNEQFF. CDR3 DNA: TGCGCCAGCAGCTTGGGACTAGCGGCCGCCTACAATGAGCAGTTCTTC.

This chain joins TRBV29-1 and TRBJ2-7; D tentatively reads TRBD1 or TRBD2 (5 bases each). Trimming pared 7 bases from V and 0 bases from J, leaving 10 bases between. This CDR3 spans 12 amino acids. The germline CDR1 and CDR2 sequences are SQVTM and ANQGSEA. The CDR3, as DNA: TGCAGCGCCCGGGACGGCTCCTACGAGCAGTACTTC. Residues: CSARDGSYEQYF.

The table lists this clonotype with many counts. CDR3 nucleotides: TGTGCCAGCAGTGACGGGCAGGGCGGAGAAGCTTTCTTT. Translated, it gives CASSDGQGGEAFF. The J gene is TRBJ1-1, the V gene TRBV2; perhaps TRBD1 as D (5 bases). Germline CDR1 and CDR2: SNHLY and FYNNEI. CDR3 length equals 13 residues. The V end was cut by 3 bases, the J end by 8 bases, with 13 bases between.

In this sample, this clonotype turned up many times. The rearrangement links TRBV12-3 or TRBV12-4 to TRBJ1-1, with 7 bases aligning to TRBD1. Unmatched junction bases numbered 8, after V lost 6 bases and J lost 4 bases. This CDR3 region has 14 residues. This chain's CDR3 is CASSLRGFSTEAFF. In DNA, the CDR3 is TGTGCCAGCAGCCTCAGGGGGTTTAGCACTGAAGCTTTCTTT.

In its sample, this clonotype was seen many times. V usage is TRBV28 and J usage is TRBJ2-3, with 9 nucleotides matching TRBD2. The CDR3 is made up of 14 amino acids. Germline CDR1 is MDHEN and CDR2 is SYDVKM. With 5 bases clipped from V and 4 bases from J, the junction kept 4 bases outside the gene matches. DNA for the CDR3: TGTGCCAGCAGTAGAGCGGGGGGCCCAGATACGCAGTATTTT. Translating it yields CASSRAGGPDTQYF.

V is TRBV6-2 or TRBV6-3 and J is TRBJ1-2, with a possible D match to TRBD1 (5 bases). V was pared by 0 bases and J by 4 bases, with 9 bases between. From germline, CDR1 is MNHEY and CDR2 SVGEGT. The CDR3 runs 14 residues. The CDR3: CASSYSGTLYGYTF. For the CDR3, the DNA is TGTGCCAGCAGTTACTCCGGGACGCTCTATGGCTACACCTTC.

The rearrangement links TRBV7-2 to TRBJ2-2; a weak D match, TRBD1 (5 bases). V was cut by 1 base and J by 7 bases, with 10 bases left in between. The CDR3 is made up of 14 amino acids. Germline V gene lookup returns CDR1 SGHTA and CDR2 FQGNSA. The CDR3 DNA reads as TGTGCCAGCAGCTTAGAGGGGCGCGGCGGGGAGCTGTTTTTT. As protein: CASSLEGRGGELFF.

This clonotype was found a few times. The J gene is TRBJ1-5, the V gene TRBV9; D unresolved. Per germline, CDR1 SGDLS and CDR2 YYNGEE. The CDR3 spans 12 residues. With 7 bases removed from V and 3 bases from J, the gap between germline ends came to 8 bases. The CDR3 region is CASGPNNQPQHF. CDR3 DNA sequence: TGTGCCAGCGGACCGAACAATCAGCCCCAGCATTTT.

This clonotype was counted a few times. The chain combines TRBV6-1 with TRBJ2-3; D ambiguous. V lost 6 bases and J lost 9, with 25 bases in between. The germline gives CDR1 MNHNS, CDR2 SASEGT. The CDR3 runs 16 residues. The CDR3 bases are TGTGCCAGCAGCCTAGAGGCGCAGACGCGGCTGGGGACGCAGTATTTT. It codes for CASSLEAQTRLGTQYF.

This clonotype was observed at least ten times. The CDR3 is CASSQRQGSYGYTF. The DNA for the CDR3 is TGCGCCAGCAGCCAACGACAGGGGAGCTATGGCTACACCTTC. This chain uses TRBV5-1 with TRBJ1-2; 8 nucleotides match TRBD1. The germline V gene has CDR1 SGHRS and CDR2 YFSETQ. J gave up 4 bases and V 4 bases, and 6 bases lay outside the gene matches. The CDR3 contains 14 residues.

Only a few counts were recorded for this clonotype. This chain joins TRBV7-6 and TRBJ2-3; the match to TRBD2 covers 8 bases. The CDR3 sequence is 16 residues long. Germline-derived CDR1 and CDR2 are SGHVS and FNYEAQ. The CDR3 protein is CASRGGSQGYTDTQYF. The DNA for the CDR3 is TGTGCAAGCCGGGGGGGTTCACAGGGATACACAGATACGCAGTATTTT. The full variable domain, with the rest looked up from reference TRBV7-6 and TRBJ2-3, is GAGVSQSPRYKVTKRGQDVALRCDPISGHVSLYWYRQALGQGPEFLTYFNYEAQQDKSGLPNDRFSAERPEGSISTLTIQRTEQRDSAMYRCASRGGSQGYTDTQYFGPGTRLTVL.

There are a few counts of this clonotype. The rearrangement uses TRBV20-1 and TRBJ1-2; D uncertain. From germline, CDR1 is DFQATT and CDR2 SNEGSKA (reference sequence). CDR3 length: 14 residues. Trimming stripped 3 bases from V and 7 bases from J, with 18 bases between. The CDR3 DNA reads as TGCAGTGCTAGCCTCTTACGGGATCCGTCTGGCTACACCTTC. Translated, it gives CSASLLRDPSGYTF.

This clonotype was observed many times. This rearrangement joins TRBV28 to TRBJ2-2; 9 bases agree with TRBD1. The junction had 11 bases not matched to a gene; V was cut back by 7 bases and J by 5 bases. The CDR3 is made up of 16 amino acids. Germline CDR1 and CDR2: MDHEN and SYDVKM. CDR3 bases: TGTGCCAGCACCCATCCGGGACAGGGTTGGACCGGGGAGCTGTTTTTT. Protein: CASTHPGQGWTGELFF.

This clonotype was picked up many times. The chain joins TRBV12-3 or TRBV12-4 to TRBJ2-1; 9 nucleotides line up with TRBD1. This CDR3 has 16 residues. The V and J ends lost 3 bases and 4 bases, in that order; junction bases with no gene match: 7. The CDR3 spells CASSLTGTGSYNEQFF. CDR3 sequence (DNA): TGTGCCAGCAGTTTGACCGGGACAGGGTCTTACAATGAGCAGTTCTTC.

In this sample, this clonotype turned up many times. The chain carries TRBV5-1 and TRBJ2-1, with TRBD2 matching 8 bases. The V and J ends lost 0 bases and 7 bases, in that order; junction bases with no gene match: 9. Per the germline V gene, CDR1 is SGHRS and CDR2 is YFSETQ. The CDR3 runs 16 residues. The CDR3 reads CASSLVPGRASNEQFF. As DNA, the CDR3 is TGCGCCAGCAGCTTGGTACCCGGGAGGGCCAGTAATGAGCAGTTCTTC.

This clonotype was recorded many times. The chain is built from TRBV7-9 and TRBJ2-7; D not certain. V was cut by 5 bases and J by 0 bases, with 5 bases left in between. The CDR3 is 12 residues long. Germline V gene lookup returns CDR1 SEHNR and CDR2 FQNEAQ (reference sequence). The CDR3 coding sequence is TGTGCCAGCAGCCCGGGCTCCTACGAGCAGTACTTC. This encodes CASSPGSYEQYF.

The chain couples TRBV19 to TRBJ2-1; tentatively, D is TRBD2 (6 bases). CDR1 and CDR2 from the germline V gene are LNHDA and SQIVND (reference sequence). This CDR3 region has 12 residues. V lost 10 bases and J 6 bases, leaving 13 bases between the germline ends. The CDR3 is CATRLDRNEQFF. CDR3 coding DNA: TGTGCCACTAGACTAGATCGCAATGAGCAGTTCTTC.

This clonotype has at least ten counts. The gene calls are TRBV5-1 and TRBJ1-2; 7 bases are a match to TRBD1. There are 14 residues in the CDR3. V shed 2 bases, J shed 4 bases, and the junction held 5 bases outside the gene matches. Germline CDR1 is SGHRS and CDR2 is YFSETQ. The CDR3 spells CASSFLDRRYGYTF. CDR3 nucleotide sequence: TGCGCCAGCAGCTTCTTGGACAGGCGCTATGGCTACACCTTC.

The genes are TRBV5-1 and TRBJ2-2; TRBD1 aligns across 8 bases. Germline V gives CDR1 SGHRS, CDR2 YFSETQ. The CDR3 loop spans 16 amino acids. V shed 3 bases and J 1 base; nucleotides not matched to a gene: 5. CDR3 loop: CASSWRGTGNTGELFF. Here the CDR3 DNA reads TGCGCCAGCAGCTGGAGAGGGACAGGGAACACCGGGGAGCTGTTTTTT.

For this clonotype: A read error may be the cause here, since a much bigger clone is one base away. V is TRBV2 and J is TRBJ2-7; a possible D gene is TRBD2 (5 bases). V was shortened by 6 bases and J by 0 bases, with 12 bases between the two germline ends. The CDR3 totals 14 residues. Germline V gene lookup returns CDR1 SNHLY and CDR2 FYNNEI. DNA of the CDR3: TGTGCCAGCAGGATTAGCGTTGACTCCTACGAGCAGTACTTC. Its translation is CASRISVDSYEQYF.